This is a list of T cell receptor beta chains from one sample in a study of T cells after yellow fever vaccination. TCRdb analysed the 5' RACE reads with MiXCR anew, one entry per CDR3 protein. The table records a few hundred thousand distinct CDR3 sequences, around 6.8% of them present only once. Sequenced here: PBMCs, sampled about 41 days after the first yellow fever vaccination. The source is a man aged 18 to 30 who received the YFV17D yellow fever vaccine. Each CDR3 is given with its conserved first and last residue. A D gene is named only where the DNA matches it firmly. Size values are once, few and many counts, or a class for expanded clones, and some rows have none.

CDR3 protein: CSARAREETQYF; CDR3 DNA: TGCAGTGCTAGAGCTAGGGAAGAGACCCAGTACTTC; V gene: TRBV20-1; J gene: TRBJ2-5; clone size: -; D gene: -
CDR3 protein: CASSGTMNQPQHF; CDR3 DNA: TGTGCCAGTAGTGGTACAATGAATCAGCCCCAGCATTTT; V gene: TRBV19; J gene: TRBJ1-5; clone size: few; D gene: -
CDR3 protein: CASSGETGDGEKLFF; CDR3 DNA: TGTGCCAGCAGCGGGGAAACAGGGGATGGTGAAAAACTGTTTTTT; V gene: TRBV5-6; J gene: TRBJ1-4; clone size: -; D gene: TRBD1
CDR3 protein: CASSPGRPGEKLFF; CDR3 DNA: TGTGCCAGCAGTCCTGGACGCCCGGGGGAAAAACTGTTTTTT; V gene: TRBV27; J gene: TRBJ1-4; clone size: few; D gene: -
CDR3 protein: CSARERGGGNTGELFF; CDR3 DNA: TGCAGTGCTAGAGAGCGGGGGGGCGGGAACACCGGGGAGCTGTTTTTT; V gene: TRBV20-1; J gene: TRBJ2-2; clone size: few; D gene: TRBD2
CDR3 protein: CASSRRGLAGGSSTDTQYF; CDR3 DNA: TGTGCCAGCAGCCGAAGGGGTTTAGCGGGGGGGTCTAGCACAGATACGCAGTATTTT; V gene: TRBV11-2; J gene: TRBJ2-3; clone size: few; D gene: TRBD2
CDR3 protein: CASRSDSSSTDTQYF; CDR3 DNA: TGTGCCAGCAGATCCGACAGTTCTAGCACAGATACGCAGTATTTT; V gene: TRBV27; J gene: TRBJ2-3; clone size: -; D gene: -
CDR3 protein: CSAGGGGAETQYF; CDR3 DNA: TGCAGTGCCGGTGGTGGGGGCGCCGAGACCCAGTACTTC; V gene: TRBV20-1; J gene: TRBJ2-5; clone size: -; D gene: -
CDR3 protein: CASGWDGRQETQYF; CDR3 DNA: TGTGCCAGCGGTTGGGACGGACGCCAAGAGACCCAGTACTTC; V gene: TRBV2; J gene: TRBJ2-5; clone size: few; D gene: -
CDR3 protein: CASTQPGQGATNEKLFF; CDR3 DNA: TGTGCCAGCACCCAACCGGGACAGGGTGCAACTAATGAAAAACTGTTTTTT; V gene: TRBV6-1; J gene: TRBJ1-4; clone size: few; D gene: TRBD1
CDR3 protein: CASSQGDGQETQYF; CDR3 DNA: TGCGCCAGCAGCCAAGGGGACGGACAAGAGACCCAGTACTTC; V gene: TRBV4-1; J gene: TRBJ2-5; clone size: few; D gene: -
CDR3 protein: CASSSEGPQFF; CDR3 DNA: TGTGCCAGCAGCTCCGAAGGCCCGCAGTTCTTC; V gene: TRBV5-5; J gene: TRBJ2-1; clone size: many; D gene: -
CDR3 protein: CAWSVGTGGNQPQHF; CDR3 DNA: TGTGCCTGGAGTGTGGGAACAGGGGGAAACCAGCCCCAGCATTTT; V gene: TRBV30; J gene: TRBJ1-5; clone size: many; D gene: TRBD1
CDR3 protein: CASSLISGGAGDTQYF; CDR3 DNA: TGCGCCAGCAGCCTAATTAGCGGGGGGGCAGGAGATACGCAGTATTTT; V gene: TRBV5-1; J gene: TRBJ2-3; clone size: -; D gene: TRBD2
CDR3 protein: CASSLAPGQGPFF; CDR3 DNA: TGTGCCAGCAGCTTGGCACCGGGACAGGGTCCGTTCTTC; V gene: TRBV5-4; J gene: TRBJ2-1; clone size: -; D gene: TRBD1
CDR3 protein: CASSLEGGPNTDTQYF; CDR3 DNA: TGTGCCAGCAGTCTCGAGGGAGGACCGAACACAGATACGCAGTATTTT; V gene: TRBV6-4; J gene: TRBJ2-3; clone size: many; D gene: -